This TCR beta chain was retrieved from a study of blood T cell repertoires in COVID-19. Study details: COVID-19 samples, acute and convalescent, were from the United States, Italy and Spain. T cells, B-cell-depleted T cells, or PBMCs provided the cDNA or gDNA that served as material.

Per the germline V gene, CDR1 is SGHVS and CDR2 is FNYEAQ. The CDR3 totals 13 residues. V lost 2 bases to trimming and J lost 9 bases; unmatched junction nucleotides: 4. As processed by the authors: Amplified reference gene primers provided the basis for estimating nucleated cell counts. Profiling relied on immunoSEQ multiplex PCR, and the TCRdb table lists in-frame clones only, not all of them. V and J calls and clone size are given by that table; D and trimming were obtained from the DNA. The table includes 150,000 to 200,000 clones, approximately 90% detected once. This TCR derives from a young man with active or convalescent COVID-19. The source material was peripheral blood. This rearrangement joins TRBV7-6 to TRBJ2-1, with 7 bases that match TRBD1. CDR3: CASSLLTGSEQFF. The CDR3 DNA reads as TGTGCCAGCAGCTTACTGACAGGGTCTGAGCAGTTCTTC. Full variable domain (rest looked up from reference TRBV7-6 and TRBJ2-1): GAGVSQSPRYKVTKRGQDVALRCDPISGHVSLYWYRQALGQGPEFLTYFNYEAQQDKSGLPNDRFSAERPEGSISTLTIQRTEQRDSAMYRCASSLLTGSEQFFGPGTRLTVL.